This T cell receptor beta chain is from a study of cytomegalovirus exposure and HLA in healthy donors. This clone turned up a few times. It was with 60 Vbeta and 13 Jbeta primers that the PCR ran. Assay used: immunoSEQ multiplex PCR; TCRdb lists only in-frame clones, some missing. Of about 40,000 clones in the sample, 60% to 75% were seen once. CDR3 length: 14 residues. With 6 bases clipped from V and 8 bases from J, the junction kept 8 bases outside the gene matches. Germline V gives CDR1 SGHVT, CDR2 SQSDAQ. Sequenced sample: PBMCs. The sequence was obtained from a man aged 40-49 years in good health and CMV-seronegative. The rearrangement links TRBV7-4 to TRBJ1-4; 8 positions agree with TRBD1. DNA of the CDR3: TGTGCCAGCAGTTCCGGGACAGGTGGGGAAAAACTGTTTTTT. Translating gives CASSSGTGGEKLFF.